This T cell receptor beta chain was profiled in a study of Ad26.COV2.S vaccination and SARS-CoV-2 variants. Findings and limits, study-wide: Across vaccine and placebo recipients, the breadth of non-spike TCRs was similar. Assessments of TCR breadth and depth may have underestimated the total T cell responses.

In the case of this clone: The antigen remains undetermined.

The germline V and J ends were trimmed by 5 bases and 5 bases, with 18 bases remaining between them. From germline, CDR1 is SGHTA and CDR2 FQGTGA. The CDR3 extends over 15 amino acids. Assay: immunoSEQ multiplex PCR; the TCRdb copy retains only in-frame clones and omits some. The data contain around 420,000 clones, roughly 88% of them singletons. Documented treatment: roughly 18 received Ad26.COV2.S at low or high dose, single or two shots; about five received placebo; per-sample allocation not given. Specimens were obtained on day 63 following the first vaccine or placebo injection. This receptor was obtained from a person aged 18-65 years who received the Ad26.COV2.S COVID-19 vaccine or a placebo. This chain uses TRBV7-3 with TRBJ2-5; TRBD1 might be the D (6 bases). Specimen: peripheral blood, collected in a trial of Ad26.COV2.S vaccine versus placebo. CDR3 protein: CASSPQGGQRETQYF. CDR3 sequence (DNA): TGTGCCAGCAGCCCACAGGGCGGGCAGCGGGAGACCCAGTACTTC.